The 18 T cell receptor beta chains below all came from one sample that was sequenced in a study of beta chain features in type 1 diabetes. Expressed TCRB transcripts were sequenced because the isolated RNA had all been reverse transcribed beforehand. Profiled with immunoSEQ multiplex PCR; TCRdb holds only in-frame clones, not every one. Here the sample spans hundreds of thousands of clones, 13% to 15% being singletons. Specimen: naive CD4+ T cells from blood. Source of these receptors: a woman aged 40 to 55 in good health.

This clone was counted between two and nine times. This rearrangement joins TRBV7-2 to TRBJ2-3; D ambiguous. V was cut by 0 bases and J by 8 bases, with 12 bases left in between. This CDR3 region has 14 residues. Per the germline V gene, CDR1 is SGHTA and CDR2 is FQGNSA. The CDR3 region has the DNA TGTGCCAGCAGCTTAGCGCGCGGCGCCGGTACGCAGTATTTT. Residues: CASSLARGAGTQYF.

In its sample, this clone was seen a few times. The V gene is TRBV7-2, the J gene TRBJ2-5, with D uncertain. CDR1 and CDR2 (germline): SGHTA, FQGNSA. The CDR3 spans 14 residues. Trimming left V 3 bases short and J 6 bases short, with 14 bases between. This CDR3 is CASSFIRDEKTQYF. In nucleotides, the CDR3 is TGTGCCAGCAGCTTTATACGAGATGAGAAGACCCAGTACTTC. The full variable domain, rest sourced from reference TRBV7-2 and TRBJ2-5, is GAGVSQSPSNKVTEKGKDVELRCDPISGHTALYWYRQSLGQGLEFLIYFQGNSAPDKSGLPSDRFSAERTGGSVSTLTIQRTQQEDSAVYLCASSFIRDEKTQYFGPGTRLLVL.

This clone was seen a few times. The chain employs TRBV7-2 and TRBJ2-1; D gene ambiguous. This CDR3 has 12 amino acids. Germline CDR1 reads SGHTA; CDR2 reads FQGNSA. With 6 bases removed from V and 3 bases from J, the gap between germline ends came to 6 bases. The chain's CDR3 is CASRRSYNEQFF. The DNA of the CDR3 is TGTGCCAGCAGGAGGAGCTACAATGAGCAGTTCTTC. Full variable domain (remainder filled in from reference TRBV7-2 and TRBJ2-1): GAGVSQSPSNKVTEKGKDVELRCDPISGHTALYWYRQSLGQGLEFLIYFQGNSAPDKSGLPSDRFSAERTGGSVSTLTIQRTQQEDSAVYLCASRRSYNEQFFGPGTRLTVL.

This clone was counted only a few times. The chain uses TRBV4-3 and TRBJ2-2; D uncertain. CDR3 length equals 14 residues. V shed 1 base and J shed 5 bases, with 8 bases lying between them. The germline V gene has CDR1 LGHNA and CDR2 YSLEER. The CDR3 nucleotides are TGCGCCAGCAGCCAAGTTTTGAGGACCGGGGAGCTGTTTTTT. Translated, it gives CASSQVLRTGELFF.

This clone was seen more than once but under ten times. CDR3 bases: TGTGCCAGCAGTCCTGGGGGACTAGCCTACAATGAGCAGTTCTTC. It yields the protein CASSPGGLAYNEQFF. The rearrangement links TRBV28 to TRBJ2-1; 8 nucleotides agree with TRBD2. CDR3 size: 15 residues. Germline CDR1 is MDHEN and CDR2 is SYDVKM. Unmatched junction bases numbered 5, after V lost 5 bases and J lost 2 bases.

The chain is built from TRBV11-2 and TRBJ2-2; no clear D. There are 14 residues in the CDR3. Germline CDR1 is SGHAT and CDR2 is FQNNGV. The V end was cut by 2 bases, the J end by 5 bases, with 9 bases between. CDR3 in DNA: TGTGCCAGCAGCTTAAGCCGGGTGACCGGGGAGCTGTTTTTT. Translation: CASSLSRVTGELFF.

This chain links TRBV9 with TRBJ2-2, with 12 bases identical to TRBD2. In germline, CDR1 is SGDLS, CDR2 YYNGEE. The CDR3 length is 17 residues. The trim removed 4 bases at V and 4 bases at J, leaving 8 bases unmatched. CDR3: CASSPRTSGERTGELFF. The DNA of the CDR3 is TGTGCCAGCAGCCCCCGGACTAGCGGGGAACGCACCGGGGAGCTGTTTTTT.

The chain carries TRBV5-5 and TRBJ1-5; D is ambiguous. Germline-derived CDR1 and CDR2 are SGHKS and YYEKEE (reference sequence). The CDR3 has 14 amino acids. V lost 1 base and J lost 5, with 10 bases in between. The CDR3 DNA follows: TGTGCCAGCAGCTTGCTCGCAGAAGATCAGCCCCAGCATTTT. Its translation is CASSLLAEDQPQHF.

Concerning this clone itself: Possible read error: a much larger clone is one base away. J is TRBJ1-1 and V is TRBV7-8; 8 nucleotides agree with TRBD1. Trimming took 5 bases from V and 3 from J; bases not matched to a gene: 2. There are 13 residues in the CDR3. Germline values: CDR1 SGHVS, CDR2 FQNEAQ. CDR3 nucleotide sequence: TGTGCCAGCAGCCCGGACAGGGACACTGAAGCTTTCTTT. Residues: CASSPDRDTEAFF.

This clone was seen a handful of times. The chain has TRBV4-3 and TRBJ1-1, with D possibly TRBD1 on 5 matching bases. Germline V gene sequence: CDR1 LGHNA, CDR2 YSLEER. V lost 0 bases and J 6 bases, leaving 11 bases between the germline ends. The CDR3 sequence is 14 residues long. CDR3: CASSQEEGLSEAFF. The CDR3 DNA sequence: TGCGCCAGCAGCCAAGAGGAGGGGCTGTCTGAAGCTTTCTTT.

The rearrangement links TRBV5-4 to TRBJ2-5, with a possible D match to TRBD1 (5 bases). CDR1 and CDR2 from the germline V gene are SGHNT and YYREEE (reference sequence). Trimming removed 5 bases at V and 7 bases at J, with 15 bases between. The CDR3 extends over 13 amino acids. The CDR3 spells CASRPQAQGTQYF. DNA of the CDR3: TGTGCCAGCAGACCACAGGCCCAGGGGACCCAGTACTTC.

CDR3 sequence: CASSLSGLEQYF. Written as DNA, the CDR3 is TGTGCCAGCAGCTTATCAGGGCTCGAGCAGTACTTC. The chain joins TRBV11-2 to TRBJ2-7; D is possibly TRBD1 (5 bases). The CDR3 has 12 residues. CDR1 is SGHAT, CDR2 FQNNGV, per germline. Trimming left V 2 bases short and J 6 bases short, with 8 bases between.

There are a few counts of this clone. This rearrangement joins TRBV10-3 to TRBJ2-3; D not resolved. V was shortened by 6 bases and J by 1 base, with 14 bases between the two germline ends. This CDR3 has 15 amino acids. Looked up from germline, CDR1 is ENHRY and CDR2 is SYGVKD. CDR3 loop: CAISGAGGGTDTQYF. CDR3 DNA sequence: TGTGCCATCAGCGGAGCTGGTGGAGGCACAGATACGCAGTATTTT.

This chain connects TRBV7-9 to TRBJ1-5; no clear D gene. V was pared by 5 bases and J by 3 bases, with 8 bases between. CDR1 SEHNR and CDR2 FQNEAQ come from the germline V gene (reference sequence). The CDR3 has 13 amino acids. As DNA, the CDR3 is TGTGCCAGCAGCGTCTCCTTCAATCAGCCCCAGCATTTT. Translated: CASSVSFNQPQHF.

The V call is TRBV2, the J call TRBJ2-1, with TRBD2 as a possible D gene (6 bases). V shed 4 bases and J shed 13 bases, with 14 bases lying between them. CDR1 and CDR2 (germline): SNHLY, FYNNEI. The CDR3 length is 12 residues. In nucleotides, the CDR3 is TGTGCCAGCAGTGTCGGGGGAACAGATCAGTTCTTC. Protein product: CASSVGGTDQFF.

The rearrangement joins TRBV4-2 to TRBJ1-1; the D gene is possibly TRBD1 (5 bases). Germline V lookup: CDR1 LGHNA, CDR2 YNFKEQ. V was pared by 0 bases and J by 1 base, with 12 bases between. The CDR3 is 16 amino acids. The CDR3 region has the DNA TGTGCCAGCAGCCAAGATGACAGACCGGGGAACACTGAAGCTTTCTTT. It translates to CASSQDDRPGNTEAFF.

This clone came up a few times. The J gene is TRBJ2-1, the V gene TRBV5-4, with 7 nucleotides matching TRBD2. Germline CDR1 and CDR2: SGHNT and YYREEE (reference sequence). V shed 4 bases, J shed 3 bases, and the junction held 13 bases outside the gene matches. The CDR3 runs to 17 residues. Written as DNA, the CDR3 is TGTGCCAGCAGCGGGGGAAACATTGGCGGGGGCTACAATGAGCAGTTCTTC. Translating gives CASSGGNIGGGYNEQFF.

This clone was recorded many times. The chain carries TRBV10-3 and TRBJ2-7, with a weak D call TRBD1 (5 bases). Per germline, CDR1 ENHRY and CDR2 SYGVKD. The CDR3 spans 13 residues. Trimming stripped 6 bases from V and 6 bases from J, with 15 bases between. CDR3 sequence reads: CAIRADSHPEQYF. CDR3 sequence (DNA): TGTGCCATCAGGGCAGACAGCCACCCCGAGCAGTACTTC.